This T cell receptor beta chain was sequenced for a study of CD8 T cells in Susac syndrome. Study as a whole: When their blood was taken, the Susac syndrome patients had either not yet had any therapy, were taking corticosteroids, or were taking intravenous immunoglobulin alone. The study, taken as a whole, reports: In TEMRA cells and active patients, CD8+ clonal expansion in Susac reached its peak.

The authors reverse transcribed roughly 0.5 to 1 ug RNA with random hexamers. Across 54 Vbeta and 13 Jbeta, immunoSEQ multiplex PCR amplified TCR beta CDR3. TCRdb re-called the immunoSEQ multiplex PCR reads with MiXCR, one entry per CDR3 protein. The sample consists of 70,000 to 85,000 distinct CDR3 sequences, about 96% of them appearing once. The CDR3 has 12 residues. V shed 7 bases and J shed 0 bases, with 4 bases lying between them. CD8+ and CD4+ T cells taken from blood had their TCR beta sequenced. About this clonotype itself: Antigen specificity is unknown.

The receptor was derived from a human donor with Susac syndrome. The material sequenced was CD8+ T cells from PBMCs. The chain recombines TRBV12-3 or TRBV12-4 with TRBJ1-3; no clear D gene. CDR3 DNA: TGTGCCAGCATATCCTCTGGAAACACCATATATTTT. This encodes CASISSGNTIYF.